This T cell receptor (beta chain) was sequenced during a study of T cell changes during pregnancy in multiple sclerosis. Per the germline V gene, CDR1 is MGHRA and CDR2 is YSYEKL. This CDR3 is 16 amino acids long. J was trimmed by 2 bases and V by 0 bases; bases with no gene match: 5. The method was immunoSEQ multiplex PCR; TCRdb's version includes in-frame clones alone and lacks a portion of them. Altogether tens of thousands of clones are present, around 94% being singletons, with the ten largest covering around 0.47%. The receptor was isolated from a female donor with multiple sclerosis, enrolled in a pregnancy study. The chain employs TRBV4-1 and TRBJ2-7; 9 positions match TRBD2. Sequenced here: CD4+ T cells from peripheral blood mononuclear cells, sampled in the first trimester of pregnancy. CDR3 protein: CASSQEASGATYEQYF. DNA for the CDR3: TGCGCCAGCAGCCAAGAGGCTAGCGGGGCGACCTACGAGCAGTACTTC.